The subject of this entry is one T cell receptor (beta chain). What it binds is unknown. The data belong to a study of molecular identifiers for immune sequencing clone quantification. Regarding the study as a whole: Beyond 20 RNA copies, clones held over 99% of effector molecules, compared with under 1% in naive cells. Spiked Jurkat TCR RNA from one cell was reportedly detectable among one million naive cells.

Libraries of bulk TCR were made by previously described methods (with listed TCR primers). Each CDR3 protein gets one entry after TCRdb re-called the PCR reads with MiXCR. The data hold about 640,000 distinct CDR3 sequences, with 15% to 20% observed a single time. The sequence was obtained from a human donor in good health. Some libraries in this study had Jurkat cell RNA spiked in. The source material was naive CD8+ T cells from blood, with Jurkat cell RNA spiked in. Subset in this sample: FACS-sorted CD8+CD4-CCR7+CD45RA+ naive T cells.

CDR3 nucleotide sequence: TGTGCCAGCAGTTTAAGAGCGGGAAGGTACAATGAGCAGTTCTTC. It is translated as CASSLRAGRYNEQFF. V is TRBV27 and J is TRBJ2-1; 7 bases are shared with TRBD2. Germline V gene data show CDR1 as MNHEY and CDR2 as SMNVEV (reference sequence). CDR3 length: 15 residues. J lost 4 bases, V lost 2 bases, and 5 bases had no gene match.